This T cell receptor beta chain came from a study of graft-versus-host responses after intestinal transplantation. On the study more broadly: The transplants performed in recipients were multivisceral, liver-intestinal, or isolated intestinal. After anti-thymocyte globulin induction, recipients took tacrolimus and steroids for three to four years.

With regard to this clone: Its antigen is not identified.

Sequencing was performed with immunoSEQ multiplex PCR; in TCRdb, only in-frame clones are kept and a portion is missing. This sample has under 140,000 clones, with around 93% found just once. Broader study findings: Declines in HvG clones occurring early post-transplant were associated with peak circulating GvH clone levels.

CDR1 MNHEY and CDR2 SMNVEV come from the germline V gene (reference sequence). The CDR3 is 13 amino acids. The V end was cut by 3 bases, the J end by 1 base, with 7 bases between. The sequence was obtained from a human donor who received an intestinal transplant. The chain combines TRBV27 with TRBJ2-7; D ambiguous. The input for sequencing was unstimulated CD8+ T cells sorted from spleen or lymph node cells, taken before intestinal transplant. The CDR3 nucleotides are TGTGCCAGCAGTTTGGCAGATTCCTACGAGCAGTACTTC. Translation gives CASSLADSYEQYF.